Ten or more counts support the clone carrying this T cell receptor (beta chain). The antigen remains undetermined. The data derive from a study of breast tumors, draining lymph nodes, adjacent tissues. General study results and limits: Data fit most tumor T cells coming from lymph node, expanding in tumor. Compared with lymph nodes, tumors were less diverse; compared with nontumor tissue, more. The lymph node origin of tumor T cells was framed as consistent with a hypothesis, not demonstrated. Luminal-like breast cancer showed significantly higher tumor–nontumor repertoire similarity than basal-like.

Each CDR3 protein is one row after TCRdb ran MiXCR on the multiplex PCR reads. The sample includes around 170,000 distinct CDR3 sequences, roughly 30% of them seen just once. Breast cancer patients provided tissue from their axillary draining lymph nodes. The receptor was isolated from a female donor with breast cancer. Some clones in this sample may be carry-over from other donors' samples. The specimen was axillary lymph node tissue.

CDR3 region: CASSSLYSEASEQYF. The CDR3 DNA is TGCGCCAGCAGCTCTTTATACAGCGAGGCCAGCGAGCAGTACTTC. The chain employs TRBV5-1 and TRBJ2-7, with D hard to call. V was pared by 3 bases and J by 6 bases, with 19 bases between. Looked up from germline, CDR1 is SGHRS and CDR2 is YFSETQ. This CDR3 region has 15 residues.